What follows is one T cell receptor (beta chain) and its context. Its binding antigen is unknown. It has no much larger one-base neighbor in the sample; base qualities were not kept. Inclusion was restricted to participants for whom at least one PBMC sample before ART initiation and at least two post-ART samples were available. All participants with HIV were treated in the United States of America. Before DNA extraction, cryopreserved samples of roughly 0.85-11 million PBMC were thawed and then washed. At the time of the earliest PBMC sample for each participant with HIV, ages ranged from roughly 20 to 60 years. Per participant, PBMC samples came from 1-4 timepoints prior to ART initiation and 2-8 timepoints following ART initiation, for a median of 7 samples. Serial HIV viral load, CD4+ T-cell count, ART history and demographic data were obtained for every participant. A Qiagen kit on a QIAcube was used to extract genomic DNA from unsorted PBMC, with samples processed in batches of 12.

The immunoSEQ hsTCRB v3.0 assay was used at survey level resolution for TRB variable region sequencing. TRB sequencing targeted a depth of about 35,000-50,000 T-cell genomes per sample. Pooled TRB libraries were sequenced on an Illumina MiSeq with a v3 150-cycle kit. As for how the authors treated the data: Repertoire analysis was run in R within a reproducible Nextflow workflow that covered QC, data transformation and analysis. LymphoSeq2, an R package for exploring AIRR-Seq data, was used to implement custom analyses. Four samples yielding fewer than 5000 total TRB sequences were excluded, leaving 188 analyzed HIV repertoires. Among the 180 to 200 retained HIV repertoires, 55 to 65 were collected before ART initiation and over 120 were collected after ART initiation. Each repertoire was downsampled to 5000 TRB nucleotide sequences, and summary statistics were averaged across 100 downsampling iterations. The analysis kept only TRB sequences whose CDR3 regions were at least seven amino acids long. Diversity was measured with a Shannon entropy-derived clonality score and the Gini coefficient. In the repertoire networks, any two of the top 5000 CDR3 amino acid sequences were linked whenever the two sequences differed by an edit distance of one. Antigen specificity groups and MHC restriction were predicted for TRB CDR3 amino acid sequences with GLIPH2. To flag known associations with CMV, EBV, HIV or tissue antigens, CDR3 amino acid sequences were compared against VDJdb and McPAS-TCR. Pre-ART, post-ART and control groups were compared with Wilcoxon signed-rank tests and Holm-Bonferroni correction. Here the immuneACCESS table is served through TCRdb, limited to in-frame sequences with V and J called. Missing clones are a known gap in these copies; in checked studies unresolved V genes cover under half, and the rest lacks a known reason. The D gene and trimming were derived from the DNA, and the V and J assignments and clone size from that table. The sample table contains 25,000 to 30,000 clones; only one count was recorded for roughly 82% of them. The ten most abundant clones make up around 10% of the sample.

This entry comes from a study of long-term antiretroviral therapy in people with HIV (dated by TCRdb to 2021 to 2024). For the wider study: The earliest samples were collected approximately a decade before the 2015 WHO recommendation for immediate ART, a period when ART was typically delayed until CD4 counts fell. Of the 30 to 35 participants with HIV, ten to eleven were female. A total of some 200 cryopreserved PBMC samples came from 25 to 30 adults with confirmed HIV infection and were collected serially over a mean of about 6 years (range 1-12). This retrospective serial study examined whether starting ART and sustained HIV suppression were associated with changes in the composition and diversity of the TRB repertoire in peripheral blood. Test extractions of a monoclonal T-cell line alongside a few dozen polyclonal samples showed no cross-contamination during QIAcube processing.

Study-wide findings and limitations: At every time point, the repertoire was dominated by expanded TRB clones first identified before ART initiation, although this dominance fluctuated and, in many PLHIV, declined after ART. A significant increase in TRB diversity was found to be associated with ART initiation, although TRB diversity was observed to remain significantly below that of transplant donor controls even after long-term ART. Unsorted PBMC were profiled instead of sorted CD4+ and CD8+ T cells because pre-ART samples had limited cell numbers. Compared with controls, HIV repertoires had narrower CDR3 length ranges, and the network structure pointed to an antigen-experienced repertoire that shifted only slightly toward naive after ART. The samples were dated from about 2003 to 2017, and the ART regimens that were used may be less effective than current ART regimens. Limited PBMC availability meant only the TCR beta chain was sequenced, without alpha chain pairing. Inferences about post-ART repertoire changes were limited because no data were available on ART adherence, viral resistance or therapy changes.

V is pared back by 3 bases and J by 0 bases, with 6 bases lying between the germline termini. CDR1 and CDR2, per the germline V gene, are KGHSH and LQKENI. CDR3 length: 13 amino acids, cysteine to phenylalanine. The read is trimmed to its CDR3 DNA, 39 bases read in frame from base 1. Recombination linked TRBV18 to TRBJ2-7; the D gene lacks a confident call. This TCR derives from a man between 18 and 29 years old with HIV. The specimen comprised unsorted PBMCs, sampled 0.8 years before starting antiretroviral therapy. The base sequence is TGTGCCAGCTCACCGAGAGACTCCTACGAGCAGTACTTC. Its coded protein is CASSPRDSYEQYF.